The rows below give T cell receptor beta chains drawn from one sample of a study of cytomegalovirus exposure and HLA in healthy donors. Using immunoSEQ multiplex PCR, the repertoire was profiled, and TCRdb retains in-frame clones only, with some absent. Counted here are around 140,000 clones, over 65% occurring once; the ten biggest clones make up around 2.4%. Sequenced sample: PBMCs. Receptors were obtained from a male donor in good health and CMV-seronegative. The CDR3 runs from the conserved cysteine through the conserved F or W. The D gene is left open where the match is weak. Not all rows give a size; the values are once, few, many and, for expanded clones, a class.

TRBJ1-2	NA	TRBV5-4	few	TGTGCCAGCAGCTTGCAATCAGGGAACTATGGCTACACCTTC	CASSLQSGNYGYTF
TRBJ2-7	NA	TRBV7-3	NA	TGTGCCAGCAGCCCAGGGCCCCTGCGGACCTCCTACGAGCAGTACTTC	CASSPGPLRTSYEQYF
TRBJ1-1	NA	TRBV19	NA	TGTGCCAGTAAGCAGGGGTTAACTGAAGCTTTCTTT	CASKQGLTEAFF
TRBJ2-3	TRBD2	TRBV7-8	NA	TGTGCCAGCAGCTTTTTGGCTAGCGGGGACACAGATACGCAGTATTTT	CASSFLASGDTDTQYF
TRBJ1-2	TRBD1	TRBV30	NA	TGTGCCTGGGGGGACAGGGGAGGTGGCTACACCTTC	CAWGDRGGGYTF
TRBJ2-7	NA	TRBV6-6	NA	TGTGCCAGCAGTTCCCGGGGGTACGAGCAGTACTTC	CASSSRGYEQYF
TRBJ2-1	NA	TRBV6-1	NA	TGTGCCAGCAGTGAATTAACGGGAGAAGGGAATGAGCAGTTCTTC	CASSELTGEGNEQFF
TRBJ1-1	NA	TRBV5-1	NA	TGCGCCAGCAGCTTGGCGACTCCCAACACTGAAGCTTTCTTT	CASSLATPNTEAFF
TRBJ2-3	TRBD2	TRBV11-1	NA	TGTGCCAGCAGCTTAGCGCTGGAGGGAGGGCCGAATCCGACAGATACGCAGTATTTT	CASSLALEGGPNPTDTQYF
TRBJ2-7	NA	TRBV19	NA	TGTGCCAGTAGTACGAACCCGGGTTACGAGCAGTACTTC	CASSTNPGYEQYF
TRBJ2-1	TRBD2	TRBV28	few	TGTGCCAGCAGGCCACTAGCGGGAGGTTACAATGAGCAGTTCTTC	CASRPLAGGYNEQFF
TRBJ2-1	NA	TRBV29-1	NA	TGCAGCGTTGTAGTAACCGGGTTTCGGGGGTTCTTC	CSVVVTGFRGFF
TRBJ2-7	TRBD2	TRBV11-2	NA	TGTGCCAGCAGCTTACTAGCGGATACCTCCTACGAGCAGTACTTC	CASSLLADTSYEQYF
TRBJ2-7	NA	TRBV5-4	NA	TGTGCCAGCAGCCGAGACAGTTTCGAGCAGTACTTC	CASSRDSFEQYF
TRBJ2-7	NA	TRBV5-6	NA	TGTGCCAGCAGCCTCGCCTACGAGCAGTACTTC	CASSLAYEQYF
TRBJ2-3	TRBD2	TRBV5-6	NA	TGTGCCAGCAGCGATGGGACTAGCGGGTTGTTAGATACGCAGTATTTT	CASSDGTSGLLDTQYF
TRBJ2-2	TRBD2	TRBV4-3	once	TGCGCCAGCAGCCAAGAACGACTAGCGGTAAACGGGGAGCTGTTTTTT	CASSQERLAVNGELFF